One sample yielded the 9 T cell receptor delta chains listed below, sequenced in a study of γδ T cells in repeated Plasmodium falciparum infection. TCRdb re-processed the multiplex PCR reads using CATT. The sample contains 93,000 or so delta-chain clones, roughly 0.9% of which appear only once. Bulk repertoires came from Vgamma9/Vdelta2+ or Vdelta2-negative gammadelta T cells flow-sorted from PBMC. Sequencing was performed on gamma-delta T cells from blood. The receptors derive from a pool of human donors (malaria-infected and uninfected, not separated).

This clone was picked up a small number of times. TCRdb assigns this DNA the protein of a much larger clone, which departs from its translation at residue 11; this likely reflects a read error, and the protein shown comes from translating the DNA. CDR3 loop: CALGELQLGDVLTAQLFF. The CDR3 DNA reads as TGTGCTCTTGGGGAACTCCAGCTGGGGGATGTCCTGACAGCACAACTCTTCTTT. This chain links TRDV1 with TRDJ2, with 9 bases aligning to TRDD3. TCRdb leaves out the J gene; it was filled in here by matching the DNA to germline. Germline V gives CDR1 TSWWSYY, CDR2 QGS. V trimming: 0 bases; J trimming: 3 bases; junction bases outside the gene matches: 8. The CDR3 has 18 amino acids.

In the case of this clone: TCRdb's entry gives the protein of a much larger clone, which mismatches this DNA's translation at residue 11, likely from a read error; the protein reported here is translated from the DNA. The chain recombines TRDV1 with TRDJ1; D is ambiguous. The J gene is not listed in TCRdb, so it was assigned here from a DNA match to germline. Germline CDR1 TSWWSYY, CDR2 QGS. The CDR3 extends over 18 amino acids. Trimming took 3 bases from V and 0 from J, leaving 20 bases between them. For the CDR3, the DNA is TGTGCTCTTGGGGACGCCCGCCTCCTGACCGCGTACACCGATAAACTCATCTTT. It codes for CALGDARLLTAYTDKLIF.

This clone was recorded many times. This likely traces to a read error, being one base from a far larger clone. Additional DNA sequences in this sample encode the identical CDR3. The CDR3 loop is CACDNSLSYPEGGELIF. DNA for the CDR3: TGTGCCTGTGACAATTCCTTGTCTTACCCCGAGGGTGGTGAACTCATCTTC. The V gene is given as TRDV2, and no J gene call is available. The CDR3 sequence is 17 residues long. The V gene's germline CDR1 is GEAIGNYY and CDR2 EKD.

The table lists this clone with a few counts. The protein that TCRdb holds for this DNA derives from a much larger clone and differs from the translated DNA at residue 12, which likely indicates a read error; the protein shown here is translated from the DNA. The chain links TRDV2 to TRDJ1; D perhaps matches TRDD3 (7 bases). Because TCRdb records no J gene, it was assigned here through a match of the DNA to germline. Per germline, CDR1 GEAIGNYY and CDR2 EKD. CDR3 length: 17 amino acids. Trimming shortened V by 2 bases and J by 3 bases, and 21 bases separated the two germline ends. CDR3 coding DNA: TGTGCCTGTGACAGTCCTACAGGAGTGGGGGACGCCGATAAACTCATCTTT. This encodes CACDSPTGVGDADKLIF.

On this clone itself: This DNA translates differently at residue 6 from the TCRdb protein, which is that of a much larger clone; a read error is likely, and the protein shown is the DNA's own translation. The chain's CDR3 is CALGAPLRGPLIF. CDR3 nucleotides: TGTGCTCTTGGGGCCCCACTTCGTGGACCCCTGATCTTT. The V and J genes are TRDV1 and TRDJ4; D remains unclear. The J gene comes from matching the DNA to germline here; TCRdb lacks it. The CDR3 loop spans 13 amino acids. The germline gives CDR1 TSWWSYY, CDR2 QGS. Trimming shortened V by 4 bases and J by 3 bases, and 12 bases separated the two germline ends.

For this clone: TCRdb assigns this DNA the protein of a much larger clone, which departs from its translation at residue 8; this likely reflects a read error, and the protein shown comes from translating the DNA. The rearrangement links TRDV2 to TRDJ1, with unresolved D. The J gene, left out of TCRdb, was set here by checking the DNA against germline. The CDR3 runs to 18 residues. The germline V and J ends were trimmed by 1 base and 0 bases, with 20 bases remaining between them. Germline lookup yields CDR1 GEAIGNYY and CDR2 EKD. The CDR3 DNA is TGTGCCTGTGACACTTTGCACGGGCGGAGTGAGTACACCGATAAACTCATCTTT. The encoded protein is CACDTLHGRSEYTDKLIF.

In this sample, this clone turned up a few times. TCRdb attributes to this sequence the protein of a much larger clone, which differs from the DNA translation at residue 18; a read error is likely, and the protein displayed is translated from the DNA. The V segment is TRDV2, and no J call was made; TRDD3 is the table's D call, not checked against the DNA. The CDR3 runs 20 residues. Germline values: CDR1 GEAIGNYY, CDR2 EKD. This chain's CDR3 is CACDRIPTGDSEHVRNKHIF. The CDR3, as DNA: TGTGCCTGTGATAGAATTCCTACGGGGGATTCCGAACATGTGAGGAATAAACACATCTTT.

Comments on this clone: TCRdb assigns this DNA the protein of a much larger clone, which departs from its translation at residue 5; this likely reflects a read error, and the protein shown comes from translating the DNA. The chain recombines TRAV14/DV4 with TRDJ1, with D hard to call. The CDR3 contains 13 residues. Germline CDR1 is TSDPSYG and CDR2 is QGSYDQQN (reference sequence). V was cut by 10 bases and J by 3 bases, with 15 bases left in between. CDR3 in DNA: TGTGCAACCCTTATGCGGGTAGCCGATAAACTCATCTTT. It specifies CATLMRVADKLIF.

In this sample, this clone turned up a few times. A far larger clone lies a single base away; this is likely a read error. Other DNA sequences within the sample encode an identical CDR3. CDR3 sequence (DNA): TGCGCTCTGGGACTAGGGACTGGGGGATGCGCCGATAAACTCATCTTT. This codes for CALGLGTGGCADKLIF. The chain links TRDV1 to TRDJ1, with TRDD3 identical over 10 bases. Germline loops: CDR1 TSWWSYY, CDR2 QGS. This CDR3 spans 16 amino acids.